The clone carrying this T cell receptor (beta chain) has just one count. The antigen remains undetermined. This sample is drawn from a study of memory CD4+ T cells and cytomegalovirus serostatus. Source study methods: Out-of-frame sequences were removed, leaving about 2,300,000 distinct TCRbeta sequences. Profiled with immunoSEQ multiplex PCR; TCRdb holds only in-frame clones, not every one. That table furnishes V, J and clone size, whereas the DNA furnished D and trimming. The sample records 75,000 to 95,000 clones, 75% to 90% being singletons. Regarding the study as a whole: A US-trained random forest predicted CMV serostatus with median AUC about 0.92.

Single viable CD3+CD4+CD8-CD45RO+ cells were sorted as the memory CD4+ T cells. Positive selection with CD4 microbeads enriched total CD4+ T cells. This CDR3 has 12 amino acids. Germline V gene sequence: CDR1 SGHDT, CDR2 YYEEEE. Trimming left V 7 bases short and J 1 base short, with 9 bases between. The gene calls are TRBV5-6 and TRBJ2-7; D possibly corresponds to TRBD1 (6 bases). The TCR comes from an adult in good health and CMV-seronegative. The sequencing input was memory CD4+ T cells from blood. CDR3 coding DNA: TGTGCCAGCGACAGGCAGTCCTACGAGCAGTACTTC. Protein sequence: CASDRQSYEQYF. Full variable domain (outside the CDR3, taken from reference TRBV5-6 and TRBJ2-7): DAGVTQSPTHLIKTRGQQVTLRCSPKSGHDTVSWYQQALGQGPQFIFQYYEEEERQRGNFPDRFSGHQFPNYSSELNVNALLLGDSALYLCASDRQSYEQYFGPGTRLTVT.